The T cell receptor beta chain described here comes from a study of identifying expanded T cells in peripheral blood. Study outcomes and limitations: Clone count variance between roughly 2-week samples rose with total template count.

No infections or other immune events were documented during collection. V shed 8 bases, J shed 5 bases, and the junction held 5 bases outside the gene matches. This CDR3 is built from 13 residues. Germline values: CDR1 SGHRS, CDR2 YFSETQ. This clone appeared a few times. Its antigen is currently unknown. TCRdb keeps only in-frame clones here, not all; method: immunoSEQ multiplex PCR. The sample has around 85,000 clones; 88% are singletons. V is TRBV5-1 and J is TRBJ2-7; TRBD2 aligns across 12 bases. The source is a person aged 18 to 75 in good health. The sample consisted of blood. The CDR3 spells CASGLAGQHEQYF. The CDR3 DNA follows: TGCGCCAGTGGACTAGCGGGGCAGCACGAGCAGTACTTC.